A single sample is the source of the 4 T cell receptor beta chains below, sequenced in a study of blood T cell repertoires in COVID-19. Assay used: immunoSEQ multiplex PCR; TCRdb lists only in-frame clones, some missing. The sample includes 200,000 to 250,000 clones, about four fifths of them seen just once. The sequencing input was PBMCs or T cells enriched from blood (not recorded which). The receptors shown here come from a woman aged 50 to 60 who had been exposed to COVID-19.

This clone was seen just once. The gene calls are TRBV7-2 and TRBJ2-2; TRBD2 matches 15 bases. The CDR3 consists of 19 residues. Germline V gives CDR1 SGHTA, CDR2 FQGNSA. Trimming removed 0 bases from V and 7 bases from J; junction bases left unmatched: 9. The CDR3 region is CASSLALMGTSGGFGELFF. Here the CDR3 DNA reads TGTGCCAGCAGCTTAGCGCTAATGGGGACTAGCGGGGGGTTCGGGGAGCTGTTTTTT.

The CDR3 region has the DNA TGTGCCAGTAGGAGAGACACGAACTATGGCTACACCTTC. This encodes CASRRDTNYGYTF. The chain carries TRBV19 and TRBJ1-2, with D unclear. The CDR3 contains 13 residues. Trimming cost V 6 bases and J 2 bases, with 10 bases left between them. Germline V gene sequence: CDR1 LNHDA, CDR2 SQIVND (reference sequence).

The V call is TRBV21-1, the J call TRBJ2-5; TRBD1 reflects the table's D call only, with no check against the DNA. TRBV21-1 is designated a pseudogene. The CDR3 totals 16 residues. The CDR3 loop reads CASSARQFSLQETQYF. The CDR3 DNA reads as TGTGCCAGCAGCGCCCGACAGTTCTCCCTCCAAGAGACCCAGTACTTC.

J is TRBJ1-1 and V is TRBV18; possibly TRBD1 for D (5 bases). In germline, CDR1 is KGHSH, CDR2 LQKENI. This CDR3 comprises 12 residues. Trimming took off 3 bases at V and 9 bases at J, with 11 bases between the two ends. The CDR3 sequence: CASSPRAGKAFF. The CDR3 bases are TGTGCCAGCTCACCCCGGGCAGGGAAAGCTTTCTTT.